This T cell receptor beta chain derives from a study of glioma-infiltrating T cells. Germline CDR1 and CDR2: MDHEN and SYDVKM. Trimming cost V 6 bases and J 11 bases, with 8 bases left between them. This CDR3 is built from 11 residues. This clonotype was seen at least ten times. The iRepertoire nested amplicon-rescue multiplex PCR amplified TCR alpha and beta CDR3s from RNA. Each CDR3 protein gets one entry after TCRdb re-called the multiplex PCR reads with MiXCR. The sample has about 380,000 distinct CDR3 sequences; 41% are singletons. The receptor's source is a human donor with low-grade glioma or glioblastoma, undergoing nonglioma brain surgery, or in good health (not recorded which). The chain combines TRBV28 with TRBJ1-6; D not certain. Sequencing was carried out using glioma tissue, nonneoplastic brain tissue, or PBMCs (not recorded which). The CDR3 is CASSPGAPLHF. The CDR3 bases are TGTGCCAGCAGCCCCGGAGCACCCCTCCACTTT.